The T cell receptor (beta chain) under discussion was sequenced for a study of cytomegalovirus exposure and HLA in healthy donors. Overall study findings and caveats: The sole available immune exposure information was CMV serostatus.

The study ran its PCR with 60 Vbeta and 13 Jbeta primers. The assay was immunoSEQ multiplex PCR, and TCRdb's table has in-frame clones only and misses some. The sample comprises about 130,000 clones, 70% to 75% of which are singletons, and over 2% rests with the top ten. Trimming removed 5 bases from V and 5 bases from J; junction bases left unmatched: 11. This CDR3 region has 15 residues. Per the germline V gene, CDR1 is MDHEN and CDR2 is SYDVKM. As for this clone: Its antigen is unidentified.

The chain couples TRBV28 to TRBJ1-2; 7 nucleotides line up with TRBD1. The specimen was PBMCs. This sequence was found in a woman between 40 and 50 years old in good health and CMV-seropositive. The CDR3 loop is CASSTTDRVGYGYTF. In DNA form, the CDR3 reads TGTGCCAGCAGTACCACCGACAGGGTTGGATATGGCTACACCTTC.